The clone carrying this TCR beta chain was seen a few times. Its specificity is not known. The data are from a study of CD8+CD57+ T cells in acquired aplastic anemia. Study as a whole: When averaged, DNA from sorted CD4+ and CD8+ cells came to approximately 3 ug. Study-wide results and caveats: Overlapping CD8+ CDR3 repertoires of patients and controls contained under 30 shared sequences.

Genomic DNA, the template, was used for profiling of the TCR beta VDJ and CDR3. In TCRdb, the reads were re-called with MiXCR into one record per CDR3 protein. Altogether around 200,000 distinct CDR3 sequences are present, about half being singletons, with the ten largest covering just under 20%. In patients chosen for sequencing, flow cytometry had shown CD8+CD57+ cell expansion. Severe acquired aplastic anemia was present in all patients. The study sampled blood from patients who had received no therapy. CDR3 length: 14 amino acids. The J segment lost 4 bases and the V segment lost 4 bases, leaving 6 bases of the junction unmatched. From germline, CDR1 is SGHRS and CDR2 YFSETQ.

This clonotype was sampled from a human donor with aplastic anemia. The gene calls are TRBV5-1 and TRBJ2-5; TRBD2 matches at 8 bases. Specimen: sorted CD4+, CD8+, or CD8+CD57+ T cells (not recorded which) from PBMCs. DNA for the CDR3: TGCGCCAGCAGCCCGGGGGGGGCGGGAGAGACCCAGTACTTC. Translation: CASSPGGAGETQYF.